This T cell receptor beta chain was sequenced in a study of OX40 agonist ivuxolimab in advanced cancers. Study as a whole: The treatment was a fully human IgG2 OX40 agonist, ivuxolimab.

Germline loops: CDR1 MRHNA, CDR2 SNTAGT. The CDR3 runs 18 residues. The V segment lost 5 bases and the J segment 7 bases; nucleotides outside the gene matches: 19. Only in-frame clones appear in the TCRdb table, and some are missing; sequencing was by immunoSEQ multiplex PCR. The repertoire holds tens of thousands of clones, 75% to 85% seen once, with 0.95% to 1.5% in the top ten. The sequencing used CD4+ or CD8+ T cells sorted from blood, collected in a trial of the OX40 agonist ivuxolimab. The receptor was isolated from an adult with an advanced solid tumor such as melanoma, head and neck, liver or kidney cancer. The chain links TRBV6-4 to TRBJ2-1, with 8 bases identical to TRBD2. The DNA of the CDR3 is TGTGCCAGCAGTCCAATATCCGGGGCTAGCGGGCCTCAGAATGAGCAGTTCTTC. Translating it yields CASSPISGASGPQNEQFF.